The sample holds one count of the clone carrying this T cell receptor (beta chain). The record originates from a study of Tregs in tolerant kidney transplant recipients. The CDR3 has 15 amino acids. The V and J ends lost 7 bases and 7 bases respectively, with 23 bases between them. Germline loops: CDR1 MNHEY, CDR2 SVGAGI. TCRdb keeps only in-frame clones here, not all; method: immunoSEQ multiplex PCR. The table lists tens of thousands of clones, 65% to 85% of them singletons. Sequencing was performed on CD4+ T cells from blood. The chain employs TRBV6-5 and TRBJ2-7; D perhaps matches TRBD2 (6 bases). This TCR came from a human donor in good health. The chain's CDR3 is CASKGPGVVDGEQYF. CDR3 nucleotides: TGTGCCAGCAAGGGACCGGGAGTAGTAGATGGAGAGCAGTACTTC.